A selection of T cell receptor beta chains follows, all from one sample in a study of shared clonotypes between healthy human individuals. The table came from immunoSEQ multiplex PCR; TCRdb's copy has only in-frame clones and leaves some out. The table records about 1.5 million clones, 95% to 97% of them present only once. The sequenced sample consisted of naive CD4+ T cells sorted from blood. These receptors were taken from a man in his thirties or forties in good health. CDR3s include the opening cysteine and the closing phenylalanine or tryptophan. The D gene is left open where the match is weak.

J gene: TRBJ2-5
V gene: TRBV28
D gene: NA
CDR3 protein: CASSWRRGGQETQYF
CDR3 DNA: TGTGCCAGCAGTTGGCGGAGGGGGGGCCAAGAGACCCAGTACTTC

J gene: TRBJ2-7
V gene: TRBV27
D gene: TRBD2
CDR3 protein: CASSLSGLAGVLSYEQYF
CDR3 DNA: TGTGCCAGCAGTTTATCGGGACTAGCGGGAGTTCTCTCCTACGAGCAGTACTTC

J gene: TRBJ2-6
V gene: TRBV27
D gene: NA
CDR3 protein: CASSYNPVARGANVLTF
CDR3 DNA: TGTGCCAGCAGCTATAACCCAGTCGCGCGCGGGGCCAACGTCCTGACTTTC

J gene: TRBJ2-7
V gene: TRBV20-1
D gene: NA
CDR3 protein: CSALMTYEQYF
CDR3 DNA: TGCAGTGCTTTAATGACCTACGAGCAGTACTTC

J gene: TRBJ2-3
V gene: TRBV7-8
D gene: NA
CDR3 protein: CASSLAIGGSGTDTQYF
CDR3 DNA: TGTGCCAGCAGCTTAGCGATTGGGGGAAGCGGCACAGATACGCAGTATTTT

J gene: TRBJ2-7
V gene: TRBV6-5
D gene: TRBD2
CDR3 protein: CASSSSGSSYEQYF
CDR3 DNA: TGTGCCAGCAGCTCCAGCGGGAGCTCCTACGAGCAGTACTTC

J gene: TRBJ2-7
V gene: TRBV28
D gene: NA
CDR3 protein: CASRTLSYEQYF
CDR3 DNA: TGTGCCAGCAGGACACTTTCCTACGAGCAGTACTTC

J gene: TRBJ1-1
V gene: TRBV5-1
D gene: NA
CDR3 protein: CASSFGEGTEAFF
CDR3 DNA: TGCGCCAGCAGCTTTGGGGAGGGGACTGAAGCTTTCTTT

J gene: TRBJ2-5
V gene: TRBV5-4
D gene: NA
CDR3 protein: CASSLGGRTKGETQYF
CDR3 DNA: TGTGCCAGCAGCTTGGGGGGGCGAACCAAGGGGGAGACCCAGTACTTC

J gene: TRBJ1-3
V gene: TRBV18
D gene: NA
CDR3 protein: CASSLRTGTSSGNTIYF
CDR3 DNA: TGTGCCAGCTCCCTAAGGACCGGGACCTCCTCTGGAAACACCATATATTTT

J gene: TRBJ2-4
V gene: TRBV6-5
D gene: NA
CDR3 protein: CASSQIAKNIQYF
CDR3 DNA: TGTGCCAGCAGTCAGATCGCCAAAAACATTCAGTACTTC

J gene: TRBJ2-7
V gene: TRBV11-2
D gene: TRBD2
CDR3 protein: CASSRGSGGSYEQYF
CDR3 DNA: TGTGCCAGCAGCCGCGGTTCGGGGGGCTCCTACGAGCAGTACTTC

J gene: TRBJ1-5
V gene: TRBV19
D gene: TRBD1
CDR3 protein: CASRTGYSNQPQHF
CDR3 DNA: TGTGCCAGCAGGACAGGTTATAGCAATCAGCCCCAGCATTTT

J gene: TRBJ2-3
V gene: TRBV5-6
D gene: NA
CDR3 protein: CASSPTSLTMKTDTQYF
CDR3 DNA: TGTGCCAGCAGCCCCACCTCTCTGACTATGAAAACAGATACGCAGTATTTT

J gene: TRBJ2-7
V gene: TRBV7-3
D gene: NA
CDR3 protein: CASSTKRGSEQYF
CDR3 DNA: TGTGCCAGCAGCACTAAACGGGGTAGCGAGCAGTACTTC

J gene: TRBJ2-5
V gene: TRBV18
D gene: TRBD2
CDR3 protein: CASSPLSGSQETQYF
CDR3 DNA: TGTGCCAGCTCACCACTTAGCGGGAGCCAAGAGACCCAGTACTTC

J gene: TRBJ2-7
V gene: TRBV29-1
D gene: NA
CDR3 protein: CSAEFRDNHYEQYF
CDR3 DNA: TGCAGCGCGGAATTCAGGGACAATCACTACGAGCAGTACTTC

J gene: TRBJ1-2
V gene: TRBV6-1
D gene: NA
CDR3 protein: CASSETSAYGYTF
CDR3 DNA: TGTGCCAGCAGTGAAACTTCCGCGTATGGCTACACCTTC

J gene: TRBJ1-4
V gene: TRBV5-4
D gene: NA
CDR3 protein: CASSSAGFEKLFF
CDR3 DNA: TGTGCCAGCAGCTCTGCGGGGTTTGAAAAACTGTTTTTT

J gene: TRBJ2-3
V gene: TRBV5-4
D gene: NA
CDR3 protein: CASSLYGDRTDTQYF
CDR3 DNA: TGTGCCAGCAGCTTGTACGGGGATCGCACAGATACGCAGTATTTT

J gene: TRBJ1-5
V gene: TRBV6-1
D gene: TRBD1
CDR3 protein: CASSTTGGKHF
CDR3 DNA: TGTGCCAGCAGTACGACAGGGGGCAAGCATTTT

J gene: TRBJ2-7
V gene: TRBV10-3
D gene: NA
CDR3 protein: CAISDSGTTYEQYF
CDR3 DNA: TGTGCCATCAGTGACTCCGGGACGACCTACGAGCAGTACTTC

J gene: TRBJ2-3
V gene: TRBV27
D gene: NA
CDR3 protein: CASSFLTGHQDTQYF
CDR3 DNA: TGTGCCAGCAGTTTTCTAACCGGACATCAAGATACGCAGTATTTT

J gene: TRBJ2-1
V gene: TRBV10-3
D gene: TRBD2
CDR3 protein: CAISSGRSDNEQFF
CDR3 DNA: TGTGCCATCAGTAGCGGGAGGTCAGACAATGAGCAGTTCTTC

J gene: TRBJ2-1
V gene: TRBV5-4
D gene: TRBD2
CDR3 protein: CASSLLTASGFYNEQFF
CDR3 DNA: TGTGCCAGCAGCTTGCTAACCGCTAGCGGGTTTTACAATGAGCAGTTCTTC